One and the same sample provided the 2 T cell receptor beta chains below, sequenced in a study of blood T cell repertoires in COVID-19. Repertoires were generated with immunoSEQ multiplex PCR, while TCRdb's copy carries only in-frame clones and drops some. Of tens of thousands of clones listed, around 89% are singletons. The sequenced sample was peripheral blood. These receptors all come from a woman of 80 years or more with acute or convalescent COVID-19.

About this clone itself: This sample also contains other DNA sequences that code for the same CDR3. The chain employs TRBV30 and TRBJ1-2, with D possibly matching TRBD1 (6 bases). From germline, CDR1 is GTSNPN and CDR2 SVGIG (reference sequence). This CDR3 contains 14 residues. V lost 0 bases and J 8 bases, leaving 16 bases between the germline ends. The CDR3 reads CAWSVHGGRSGYTF. The CDR3 nucleotides are TGTGCCTGGAGTGTACACGGGGGGCGTAGCGGCTACACCTTC.

The chain carries TRBV10-3 and TRBJ2-1; 7 nucleotides align to TRBD1. The trim removed 3 bases at V and 6 bases at J, leaving 11 bases unmatched. Germline CDR1 ENHRY, CDR2 SYGVKD. The CDR3 length is 16 residues. Here the CDR3 reads CAISEDRVVGSNEQFF. The CDR3 DNA sequence: TGTGCCATCAGTGAAGACAGGGTAGTGGGGAGCAATGAGCAGTTCTTC.